These T cell receptor beta chains were read from a single sample in a study of cytomegalovirus exposure and HLA in healthy donors. Data came from immunoSEQ multiplex PCR; TCRdb stores just in-frame clones and leaves some out. The table has about 35,000 clones, approximately 76% seen once. Sequencing used PBMCs. All receptors come from a woman in her thirties in good health and CMV-seropositive. CDR3s include the opening cysteine and the closing phenylalanine or tryptophan. D genes are given only for firm matches. The size entry is marked missing in some rows and otherwise reads once, few, many or a size class.

abundance	v_gene	j_gene	d_gene	CDR3nt	CDR3aa
-	TRBV30	TRBJ1-1	TRBD1	TGTGCCTGGGAGGGACAGGGGAACACTGAAGCTTTCTTT	CAWEGQGNTEAFF
few	TRBV19	TRBJ1-2	TRBD1	TGTGCCAGTAGTTCCGGGACAGATACCTATGGCTACACCTTC	CASSSGTDTYGYTF
-	TRBV19	TRBJ2-2	TRBD2	TGTGCCAGTAGTCCCGGGACTAGCGGGAGAAGGGAGCTGTTTTTT	CASSPGTSGRRELFF
-	TRBV18	TRBJ1-1	-	TGTGCCAGCTCACCACCGGGACGGGAGGGGGCTTTCTTT	CASSPPGREGAFF
few	TRBV5-6	TRBJ1-1	-	TGTGCCAGCAGCTTGGTACTACTAGGACGGACTGAAGCTTTCTTT	CASSLVLLGRTEAFF
-	TRBV6-5	TRBJ1-2	-	TGTGCCAGCAGTCAAGGTCCCAGGAATGGCTACACCTTC	CASSQGPRNGYTF
few	TRBV29-1	TRBJ2-1	-	TGCAGCGTTGGTAGACAGGAGCAGTTCTTC	CSVGRQEQFF
-	TRBV7-7	TRBJ2-7	TRBD2	TGTGCCAGCAGCTTAGCAGCGGGAGCCTACGAGCAGTACTTC	CASSLAAGAYEQYF
-	TRBV7-8	TRBJ2-3	-	TGTGCCAGCAGCTTAGCACTATATACGCAGTATTTT	CASSLALYTQYF
-	TRBV11-2	TRBJ1-6	-	TGTGCCAGCAGCTCGAGGACCGGGGGTTCGGCCCTCCACTTT	CASSSRTGGSALHF
few	TRBV7-3	TRBJ1-2	-	TGTGCCAGCAGCTTAGTGGGAAACAGGGATTCGGGAGGCTATGGCTACACCTTC	CASSLVGNRDSGGYGYTF
-	TRBV18	TRBJ2-7	TRBD1	TGTGCCAGCTCACCACTCCAGGGGGATAGGAACGAGCAGTACTTC	CASSPLQGDRNEQYF
-	TRBV18	TRBJ2-5	-	TGTGCCAGCTCCCCTTATCGCGCCCAAGAGACCCAGTACTTC	CASSPYRAQETQYF
-	TRBV5-1	TRBJ1-4	-	TGCGCCAGCAGCCCCGAGGGGAGGAATGAAAAACTGTTTTTT	CASSPEGRNEKLFF
-	TRBV23-1	TRBJ2-1	-	TGCGCCAGCAGTCAATCGAGGTTGCTTACAGGTTACAATGAGCAGTTCTTC	CASSQSRLLTGYNEQFF
once	TRBV18	TRBJ2-2	TRBD1	TGTGCCAGCTCACCAAAGGGACAGGGGGCTTCCGGGGAGCTGTTTTTT	CASSPKGQGASGELFF
-	TRBV18	TRBJ1-1	-	TGTGCCAGCTCACCACGGGTCGGGGAGAGGGCTTTCTTT	CASSPRVGERAFF
-	TRBV11-2	TRBJ1-1	TRBD1	TGTGCCAGCAGCTTAGAGACAGGGCGGGGTGAAGCTTTCTTT	CASSLETGRGEAFF
-	TRBV5-1	TRBJ2-7	-	TGCGCCAGCAGTGAGGGTGACTCCTACGAGCAGTACTTC	CASSEGDSYEQYF
-	TRBV7-2	TRBJ1-2	-	TGTGCCAGCAGCCTAATTACCGCCGACACCTATGGCTACACCTTC	CASSLITADTYGYTF
few	TRBV19	TRBJ2-1	-	TGTGCCAGCTTCGCCTACAATGAGCAGTTCTTC	CASFAYNEQFF
-	TRBV5-4	TRBJ2-2	TRBD2	TGTGCCAGCAGCTTGGATGGCGGGAGGATTGCGAACACCGGGGAGCTGTTTTTT	CASSLDGGRIANTGELFF
-	TRBV13	TRBJ1-4	-	TGTGCCAGCAGCCCTGTTTCGAGTGAAAAACTGTTTTTT	CASSPVSSEKLFF
-	TRBV29-1	TRBJ1-1	TRBD1	TGCAGCGTTCACAGGGGCGCCACTGAAGCTTTCTTT	CSVHRGATEAFF
-	TRBV18	TRBJ1-4	TRBD1	TGTGCCAGCTCACCGGGACAGGGAAGTGAAAAACTGTTTTTT	CASSPGQGSEKLFF
-	TRBV2	TRBJ2-7	TRBD1	TGTGCCAGCAGTGAAGGTGCAGGGGGCTACGAGCAGTACTTC	CASSEGAGGYEQYF
-	TRBV27	TRBJ1-2	TRBD1	TGTGCCAGCAGTCCCCAGGGGGGTGGGACGTCGCCGGGGAACTATGGCTACACCTTC	CASSPQGGGTSPGNYGYTF
-	TRBV27	TRBJ2-7	TRBD1	TGTGCCAGCAGTTCCCTCGAAGGGGGCAGCTACGAGCAGTACTTC	CASSSLEGGSYEQYF
-	TRBV6-6	TRBJ2-7	-	TGTGCCAGCAGGGTTTCGGAGCGGAACTCCTACGAGCAGTACTTC	CASRVSERNSYEQYF
-	TRBV27	TRBJ2-5	TRBD2	TGTGCCAGCAGTTCCCTCCTCCTTGCTAGCGGACTTCGGACCCAGTACTTC	CASSSLLLASGLRTQYF
-	TRBV18	TRBJ2-2	-	TGTGCCAGCTCACTGACACCAGGGATCACCGGGGAGCTGTTTTTT	CASSLTPGITGELFF
once	TRBV7-9	TRBJ2-7	TRBD2	TGTGCCAGCAGCCGGACTAGCGGTTTATACGAGCAGTACTTC	CASSRTSGLYEQYF
-	TRBV10-2	TRBJ2-3	TRBD1	TGCGCCACCCCTTCGACAGGGGGCTTAGATACGCAGTATTTT	CATPSTGGLDTQYF
few	TRBV19	TRBJ2-3	TRBD2	TGTGCCAGTAGTGACCTAGCGGACAGCACAGATACGCAGTATTTT	CASSDLADSTDTQYF
-	TRBV7-9	TRBJ2-7	TRBD1	TGTTCCAGCATCGCGACAGGGCACGACGAGCAGTACTTC	CSSIATGHDEQYF
few	TRBV6-5	TRBJ1-2	TRBD1	TGTGCCAGCAGATTTAGACAGGGGTTCAGCTATGGCTACCCCTTC	CASRFRQGFSYGYPF
-	TRBV5-1	TRBJ1-2	-	TGCGCCAGCGCCGGGACAAGCTATGGCTACACCTTC	CASAGTSYGYTF
-	TRBV5-1	TRBJ2-2	-	TGCGCCAGCAGCTTCAGTGACAGGAACACCGGGGAGCTGTTTTTT	CASSFSDRNTGELFF
-	TRBV5-6	TRBJ2-7	TRBD2	TGTGCCAGCAGCTCGGGGACTAGCGGGAGTTACGAGCAGTACTTC	CASSSGTSGSYEQYF
once	TRBV4-1	TRBJ2-7	-	TGCGCCAGCAGCCGGGACTCCCTCTACGAGCAGTACTTC	CASSRDSLYEQYF
once	TRBV30	TRBJ2-7	-	TGTGCCTGGATACGAGGGGGCGAGCAGTACTTC	CAWIRGGEQYF
-	TRBV9	TRBJ2-1	-	TGTGCCAGCAGCGTAAGGTGGGAGACCGTGGCGAGTGAGCAGTTCTTC	CASSVRWETVASEQFF
-	TRBV30	TRBJ2-5	-	TGTGCCTGGAGTGGAGGACTACTAGATCAAGAGACCCAGTACTTC	CAWSGGLLDQETQYF
few	TRBV25-1	TRBJ2-7	TRBD2	TGTGCCAGCAGTGGATTTGAGCGGGGGGCCTTATCCTACGAGCAGTACTTC	CASSGFERGALSYEQYF
-	TRBV28	TRBJ2-1	-	TGTGCCAGCAGTTTTTTGGGTGAAGGGGAAAGCTCCTACAATGAGCAGTTCTTC	CASSFLGEGESSYNEQFF
-	TRBV5-1	TRBJ1-2	TRBD1	TGCGCCAGCAGCTTGGTTGACCAGGGGGTTTATGGCTACCCCTTC	CASSLVDQGVYGYPF
-	TRBV7-3	TRBJ2-2	TRBD2	TGTGCCAGCAGCTTAAGGGTGACTAGCGAGACCGGGGAGCTGTTTTTT	CASSLRVTSETGELFF
-	TRBV5-6	TRBJ2-5	TRBD1	TGTGCCAGCAGCTTTCCCGGGACAGGGGGGGAGACCCAGTACTTC	CASSFPGTGGETQYF
-	TRBV19	TRBJ2-6	-	TGTGCCAGTAGTATAGCGGGGGTTGGGGCCAACGTCCTGACTTTC	CASSIAGVGANVLTF
-	TRBV5-5	TRBJ1-1	-	TGTGCCAGCAGCTTGGGCAGCCCTAGCACTGAAGCTTTCTTT	CASSLGSPSTEAFF
-	TRBV6-5	TRBJ1-1	-	TGTGCCAGCACCAGAGGGGGGAACACTGAAGCTTTCTTT	CASTRGGNTEAFF